The 23 T cell receptor beta chains below come from one sample, sequenced in a study of CD8+ T cells in alopecia areata. Once RNA had been extracted, it was reverse transcribed into cDNA to act as the sequencing template. Profiled with immunoSEQ multiplex PCR; TCRdb holds only in-frame clones, not every one. The repertoire has about 42,000 clones, 80% to 95% of them found once; the top ten carry about 19%. As for treatment: oral pan-JAK inhibitor, 5-10 mg twice daily. Material: CD8+ T cells sorted from blood, obtained at week 24, from a patient treated with tofacitinib. The receptors shown here come from a human donor with alopecia areata.

This rearrangement joins TRBV14 to TRBJ2-2; perhaps TRBD1 as D (6 bases). With 4 bases removed from V and 5 bases from J, the gap between germline ends came to 8 bases. The length of the CDR3 is 13 residues. Germline CDR1 is SGHDN and CDR2 is FVKESK. Here the CDR3 reads CASSPTGTGELFF. In DNA, the CDR3 is TGTGCCAGCAGCCCGACAGGAACCGGGGAGCTGTTTTTT.

This clone was detected a few times. V usage is TRBV6-1 and J usage is TRBJ2-4, with TRBD2 identical over 7 bases. The V and J ends lost 5 bases and 7 bases, in that order; junction bases with no gene match: 11. The CDR3 has 15 residues. Germline CDR1 MNHNS, CDR2 SASEGT. The CDR3 DNA is TGTGCCAGCAGTTCGCAGTCGGGGGGTGGGAACATTCAGTACTTC. Residues: CASSSQSGGGNIQYF.

This clone was recorded only once. The V and J genes are TRBV19 and TRBJ2-5; D might be TRBD1 (6 bases). The J call is uncertain, as TRBJ2-7 better fits the DNA end. The CDR3 sequence is 14 residues long. Germline assignment: CDR1 LNHDA and CDR2 SQIVND (reference sequence). The CDR3 nucleotides are TGTGCCAGTAGTCAGACAGGTATTAGCTACGAGCAGTACTTC. Translation: CASSQTGISYEQYF.

The chain has TRBV6-6 and TRBJ2-7, with a possible D match to TRBD1 (6 bases). Germline values: CDR1 MNHNY, CDR2 SVGAGI (reference sequence). The CDR3 covers 12 residues. Trimming removed 4 bases from V and 6 bases from J, with 10 bases in between. CDR3 DNA sequence: TGTGCCAGCAGTTCACAGGGCCCCGAGCAGTACTTC. Protein sequence: CASSSQGPEQYF.

The chain is built from TRBV9 and TRBJ1-1; the D gene is possibly TRBD1 (5 bases). V dropped 0 bases and J dropped 1 base, with 7 bases sitting between them. The CDR3 has 14 residues. The V gene's germline CDR1 is SGDLS and CDR2 YYNGEE. The CDR3 here is CASSVAQGNTEAFF. The DNA for the CDR3 is TGTGCCAGCAGCGTAGCCCAGGGGAACACTGAAGCTTTCTTT.

The chain couples TRBV6-5 to TRBJ2-7; D may match TRBD1 or TRBD2 (5 bases each). The CDR3 spans 14 residues. Trimming took off 0 bases at V and 3 bases at J, with 9 bases between the two ends. Germline V lookup: CDR1 MNHEY, CDR2 SVGAGI. The CDR3 bases are TGTGCCAGCAGTTACTCGGGGACGGACTACGAGCAGTACTTC. It yields the protein CASSYSGTDYEQYF.

V gene TRBV30 combines with J gene TRBJ2-2, with D unclear. V lost 2 bases to trimming and J lost 6 bases, with 7 bases between them. Germline V gene lookup returns CDR1 GTSNPN and CDR2 SVGIG (reference sequence). The length of the CDR3 is 12 residues. The CDR3, as DNA: TGTGCCTGGAGTCTCATCGCCGGGGAGCTGTTTTTT. Its translation is CAWSLIAGELFF.

The chain employs TRBV4-3 and TRBJ2-5, with 7 nucleotides matching TRBD1. V shed 0 bases, J shed 5 bases, and the junction held 15 bases outside the gene matches. The CDR3 runs to 18 residues. Looked up from germline, CDR1 is LGHNA and CDR2 is YSLEER. As DNA, the CDR3 is TGCGCCAGCAGCCAAGATGATTTGCAGACAGGGTGGTTGGAGACCCAGTACTTC. This gives the protein CASSQDDLQTGWLETQYF.

Regarding this clone: The junction does not match germline at one end; this may be a read error. The V gene is TRBV7-7, the J gene TRBJ2-5; a weak D match, TRBD2 (6 bases). This CDR3 comprises 15 residues. CDR1 and CDR2 (germline): SSHAT, FNYEAQ (reference sequence). The CDR3 DNA is TGTGCTAGCAGCTCTTCACTAGCCCTCCAAGAGACCCAGTACTTC. This codes for CASSSSLALQETQYF.

On this clone itself: The conserved closing phenylalanine or tryptophan is absent in this CDR3, likely reflecting a read error. The DNA is omitted, as the CDR3 cannot be located on it reliably, and the CDR3 follows TCRdb's listing. This chain connects TRBV21-1 to TRBJ2-3; the tabulated D call, TRBD2, remains unverified against the DNA. TRBV21-1 is reported as a pseudogene. The CDR3 comprises 13 residues, both ends counted. CDR3 residues: CARSVRAPDTQYL.

The V and J genes are TRBV5-8 and TRBJ1-4; perhaps TRBD1 as D (5 bases). V was shortened by 6 bases and J by 8 bases, with 17 bases between the two germline ends. This CDR3 has 14 amino acids. Germline CDR1 SGHTS, CDR2 YDEGEE. The CDR3 DNA sequence: TGTGCCAGCAAAGGGGTAGACGCGGTCGAAAAACTGTTTTTT. This translates into CASKGVDAVEKLFF. Supplemented by reference TRBV5-8 and TRBJ1-4, the full variable domain reads EAGVTQSPTHLIKTRGQQATLRCSPISGHTSVYWYQQALGLGLQFLLWYDEGEERNRGNFPPRFSGRQFPNYSSELNVNALELEDSALYLCASKGVDAVEKLFFGSGTQLSVL.

CDR3 in amino acids: CATRLSAKNIQYF. DNA for the CDR3: TGTGCCACCCGATTAAGCGCCAAAAACATTCAGTACTTC. The gene calls are TRBV27 and TRBJ2-4; D is ambiguous. V was pared by 10 bases and J by 1 base, with 11 bases between. Germline V lookup: CDR1 MNHEY, CDR2 SMNVEV (reference sequence). The CDR3 totals 13 residues.

V gene TRBV6-5 combines with J gene TRBJ2-7; 7 nucleotides line up with TRBD1. Per the germline V gene, CDR1 is MNHEY and CDR2 is SVGAGI. The CDR3 loop spans 14 amino acids. V lost 4 bases, J lost 5 bases, and 8 bases stayed unmatched. CDR3 amino acids: CASSLFNRGHEQYF. CDR3 coding DNA: TGTGCCAGCAGTTTATTCAACAGGGGCCACGAGCAGTACTTC.

The chain combines TRBV7-9 with TRBJ2-7, with a weak D call TRBD1 (6 bases). Per germline, CDR1 SEHNR and CDR2 FQNEAQ (reference sequence). The length of the CDR3 is 15 residues. V dropped 5 bases and J dropped 0 bases, with 14 bases sitting between them. The CDR3 DNA reads as TGTGCCAGCAGCCCGACAGGATCTGTCTCCTACGAGCAGTACTTC. Amino acid sequence: CASSPTGSVSYEQYF.

The chain combines TRBV7-2 with TRBJ2-3, with TRBD2 matching 11 bases. Trimming took 1 base from V and 5 from J; bases not matched to a gene: 8. Germline-derived CDR1 and CDR2 are SGHTA and FQGNSA. The CDR3 length is 17 residues. In DNA form, the CDR3 reads TGTGCCAGCAGCTTAGAAAGCGGGACTAGCGGCTTAGATACGCAGTATTTT. It encodes CASSLESGTSGLDTQYF.

The rearrangement links TRBV5-6 to TRBJ2-7; D is undetermined. CDR1 and CDR2 (germline): SGHDT, YYEEEE. V lost 4 bases, J lost 3 bases, and 8 bases lay in between. CDR3 length equals 12 residues. The CDR3 bases are TGTGCCAGCAGCGCTGACATCTACGAGCAGTACTTC. Its translation: CASSADIYEQYF.

This chain links TRBV7-6 with TRBJ2-7; TRBD1 matches at 12 bases. The V gene end was trimmed by 4 bases and the J gene end by 3 bases; junction bases not matched to a gene: 4. From germline, CDR1 is SGHVS and CDR2 FNYEAQ. The CDR3 loop spans 15 amino acids. DNA for the CDR3: TGTGCCAGCAGCTCCGGGACAGGGGGCGGCTACGAGCAGTACTTC. The encoded protein is CASSSGTGGGYEQYF.

The chain carries TRBV27 and TRBJ2-7; 8 bases map to TRBD1. Looked up from germline, CDR1 is MNHEY and CDR2 is SMNVEV (reference sequence). This CDR3 region has 15 residues. V was pared by 4 bases and J by 5 bases, with 10 bases of the junction left unmatched. The CDR3 loop reads CASSWVTGEMNEQYF. In DNA, the CDR3 is TGTGCCAGCAGTTGGGTGACAGGGGAAATGAACGAGCAGTACTTC.

This clone was seen only a few times. The chain is built from TRBV29-1 and TRBJ2-3, with 7 nucleotides matching TRBD1. V was clipped by 1 base and J by 2 bases; unmatched bases: 6. Germline CDR1 and CDR2: SQVTM and ANQGSEA. The CDR3 has 15 residues. CDR3: CSVEGGTENTDTQYF. In DNA, the CDR3 is TGCAGCGTTGAAGGTGGGACAGAGAACACAGATACGCAGTATTTT.

This sequence joins TRBV15 and TRBJ1-1; perhaps TRBD1 as D (6 bases). Trimming removed 3 bases from V and 7 bases from J, with 12 bases in between. Germline values: CDR1 LNHNV, CDR2 YYDKDF (reference sequence). CDR3 length: 13 amino acids. CDR3 coding DNA: TGTGCCACCAGCAGTCGGCAGGGGAATGAAGCTTTCTTT. This codes for CATSSRQGNEAFF. Variable domain in full (rest from reference TRBV15 and TRBJ1-1): DAMVIQNPRYQVTQFGKPVTLSCSQTLNHNVMYWYQQKSSQAPKLLFHYYDKDFNNEADTPDNFQSRRPNTSFCFLDIRSPGLGDTAMYLCATSSRQGNEAFFGQGTRLTVV.

The V gene is TRBV27, the J gene TRBJ2-7, with 9 bases aligning to TRBD2. The CDR3 contains 15 residues. The V gene end was trimmed by 5 bases and the J gene end by 4 bases; junction bases not matched to a gene: 9. Germline V lookup: CDR1 MNHEY, CDR2 SMNVEV (reference sequence). The CDR3 DNA reads as TGTGCCAGCAGTCCAGGCGGGGGGGCCTGGTACGAGCAGTACTTC. Its protein is CASSPGGGAWYEQYF.

The chain recombines TRBV27 with TRBJ2-7; D might be TRBD1 or TRBD2, each matching 5 bases. Trimming took 3 bases from V and 5 from J, leaving 8 bases between them. The CDR3 totals 12 residues. Germline loops: CDR1 MNHEY, CDR2 SMNVEV (reference sequence). CDR3 DNA: TGTGCCAGCAGTTTGCCGGGACACGAGCAGTACTTC. It is translated as CASSLPGHEQYF.

V usage is TRBV7-6 and J usage is TRBJ1-1, with D perhaps matching TRBD1 (6 bases). This CDR3 has 14 residues. Trimming removed 5 bases at V and 5 bases at J, with 15 bases between. Germline CDR1 and CDR2: SGHVS and FNYEAQ. This CDR3 reads CASSPQVRGTEAFF. CDR3 coding DNA: TGTGCCAGCAGCCCTCAGGTCAGGGGTACTGAAGCTTTCTTT.